This T cell receptor (beta chain) derives from a study of blood T cell repertoires in COVID-19. Across the study: Sites across the United States, Italy and Spain contributed samples from acute and convalescent COVID-19.

Data came from immunoSEQ multiplex PCR; TCRdb stores just in-frame clones and leaves some out. In the table there are some 290,000 clones, around nine tenths of which are singletons. This study enrolled people aged 18 to 89 from around 25 US geographic areas. Cohort allocation depended upon clinical history that participants reported. Before being deemed recovered, Cohort 3 donors had two negative PCRs, clearance, or symptom resolution. This sequence originates from a woman in her twenties or thirties who had recovered from COVID-19. Sequenced sample: PBMCs or T cells enriched from blood (not recorded which).

CDR3 nucleotide sequence: TGCGCCAGCAGCTCGGAGGGTGCCAGTCCCACAGATACGCAGTATTTT. Protein product: CASSSEGASPTDTQYF. The rearrangement links TRBV5-1 to TRBJ2-3; the D gene is possibly TRBD2 (6 bases). The CDR3 has 16 residues. Germline assignment: CDR1 SGHRS and CDR2 YFSETQ. The V and J ends lost 3 bases and 2 bases respectively, with 16 bases between them. The full variable domain, with the rest looked up from reference TRBV5-1 and TRBJ2-3, is KAGVTQTPRYLIKTRGQQVTLSCSPISGHRSVSWYQQTPGQGLQFLFEYFSETQRNKGNFPGRFSGRQFSNSRSEMNVSTLELGDSALYLCASSSEGASPTDTQYFGPGTRLTVL.